One sample yielded the 5 T cell receptor beta chains listed below, sequenced in a study of cytomegalovirus exposure and HLA in healthy donors. PCR involved 60 Vbeta and 13 Jbeta primers. Profiled with immunoSEQ multiplex PCR; TCRdb holds only in-frame clones, not every one. The repertoire holds some 60,000 clones, with about 86% as singletons. Sequenced sample: PBMCs. These receptors came from a man in his forties or fifties in good health and CMV-seronegative.

This clone has only one observation. This chain joins TRBV30 and TRBJ1-2; D may be TRBD1 (6 bases). Germline values: CDR1 GTSNPN, CDR2 SVGIG (reference sequence). V was shortened by 1 base and J by 1 base, with 19 bases between the two germline ends. CDR3 length: 17 amino acids. The CDR3 nucleotides are TGTGCCTGGAGTGCCGGACAGATCACTCCCCGTAACTATGGCTACACCTTC. It translates to CAWSAGQITPRNYGYTF. Full variable domain (missing parts from reference TRBV30 and TRBJ1-2): SQTIHQWPATLVQPVGSPLSLECTVEGTSNPNLYWYRQAAGRGLQLLFYSVGIGQISSEVPQNLSASRPQDRQFILSSKKLLLSDSGFYLCAWSAGQITPRNYGYTFGSGTRLTVV.

The CDR3 DNA sequence: TGTGCCAGTAGTATTGTGGGAGGGACTATTGGAGCTTTCTTT. Its protein product is CASSIVGGTIGAFF. The V call is TRBV19, the J call TRBJ1-1, with D possibly being TRBD1 (5 bases). Per the germline V gene, CDR1 is LNHDA and CDR2 is SQIVND (reference sequence). The CDR3 covers 14 residues. Deletions cut 3 bases from V and 10 bases from J, with 18 bases between.

The chain couples TRBV19 to TRBJ1-2; 9 bases agree with TRBD1. Trimming cost V 6 bases and J 6 bases; bases outside gene matches: 5. The CDR3 sequence is 13 residues long. Germline values: CDR1 LNHDA, CDR2 SQIVND (reference sequence). CDR3: CASRPTGGNGYTF. CDR3 DNA sequence: TGTGCCAGTAGACCGACAGGGGGAAATGGCTACACCTTC.

This clone was recorded only once. Other DNA sequences in this specimen translate into the identical CDR3. The chain employs TRBV19 and TRBJ1-4; D remains ambiguous. This CDR3 has 14 residues. Germline CDR1 LNHDA, CDR2 SQIVND (reference sequence). Trimming left V 3 bases short and J 2 bases short, with 7 bases between. Written as DNA, the CDR3 is TGTGCCAGTAGTATCAGCGCCACTAATGAAAAACTGTTTTTT. It yields the protein CASSISATNEKLFF. Supplemented by reference TRBV19 and TRBJ1-4, the full variable domain reads DGGITQSPKYLFRKEGQNVTLSCEQNLNHDAMYWYRQDPGQGLRLIYYSQIVNDFQKGDIAEGYSVSREKKESFPLTVTSAQKNPTAFYLCASSISATNEKLFFGSGTQLSVL.

The rearrangement links TRBV7-2 to TRBJ1-6, with D perhaps TRBD1 (6 bases). V lost 5 bases to trimming and J lost 9 bases, with 14 bases between them. The CDR3 runs to 14 residues. Germline values: CDR1 SGHTA, CDR2 FQGNSA. CDR3 bases: TGTGCCAGCAGCCCACAGGGCATAGGTTCACCCCTCCACTTT. Its protein product is CASSPQGIGSPLHF.